The 7 T cell receptor beta chains reported below all come from one sample, sequenced in a study of blood T cells in healthy people across ages. The use of a sample-barcoded 5' primer and a J-beta primer mix characterized a second PCR of about 7 to 12 cycles. MiXCR was run by TCRdb on the 5' RACE reads, yielding one entry per CDR3 protein. Found here are approximately 1.5 million distinct CDR3 sequences, approximately 43% of them singletons; the top ten hold about 4.1%. Sequencing was performed on blood. These receptors were taken from a young woman in good health.

The table lists this clonotype with a few counts. The chain is built from TRBV29-1 and TRBJ1-1; D call uncertain. The CDR3 spans 15 residues. V lost 6 bases, J lost 0 bases, and 17 bases lay in between. Germline V gene sequence: CDR1 SQVTM, CDR2 ANQGSEA. The CDR3 loop is CSVIPYSLMNTEAFF. DNA for the CDR3: TGCAGCGTCATCCCATACAGTCTCATGAACACTGAAGCTTTCTTT.

This chain joins TRBV7-2 and TRBJ1-5, with 12 bases that match TRBD1. CDR3 length equals 16 residues. CDR1 and CDR2 (germline): SGHTA, FQGNSA. Trimming at V came to 5 bases and at J to 5 bases, leaving 7 bases not matched to a gene. This chain's CDR3 is CASSPGTGGVYQPQHF. Written as DNA, the CDR3 is TGTGCCAGCAGCCCAGGGACAGGGGGCGTCTATCAGCCCCAGCATTTT.

V and J are TRBV6-1 and TRBJ1-5; the match to TRBD1 covers 7 bases. Germline CDR1 and CDR2: MNHNS and SASEGT. The ends lost 6 bases at V and 3 bases at J; junction bases unmatched: 2. The CDR3 consists of 13 residues. The CDR3 region is CASRQGLNQPQHF. The CDR3 nucleotides are TGTGCCAGCAGACAGGGGCTCAATCAGCCCCAGCATTTT.

This clonotype was recorded a few times. This chain uses TRBV27 with TRBJ2-7; no clear D gene. Trimming stripped 0 bases from V and 4 bases from J, with 7 bases between. Germline V gene sequence: CDR1 MNHEY, CDR2 SMNVEV (reference sequence). The CDR3 spans 13 residues. The CDR3: CASSLSLKYEQYF. DNA of the CDR3: TGTGCCAGCAGTTTATCTCTAAAATACGAGCAGTACTTC.

V usage is TRBV18 and J usage is TRBJ2-7, with TRBD2 identical over 12 bases. V was clipped by 2 bases and J by 7 bases; unmatched bases: 6. Looked up from germline, CDR1 is KGHSH and CDR2 is LQKENI. The CDR3 covers 15 residues. The CDR3 sequence: CASSPTSGGQFEQYF. DNA of the CDR3: TGTGCCAGCTCACCAACTAGCGGGGGGCAGTTTGAGCAGTACTTC. Full variable domain (outside the CDR3, taken from reference TRBV18 and TRBJ2-7): NAGVMQNPRHLVRRRGQEARLRCSPMKGHSHVYWYRQLPEEGLKFMVYLQKENIIDESGMPKERFSAEFPKEGPSILRIQQVVRGDSAAYFCASSPTSGGQFEQYFGPGTRLTVT.

This clonotype was seen a handful of times. The rearrangement joins TRBV20-1 to TRBJ2-7; D may be TRBD1 (6 bases). The germline V gene has CDR1 DFQATT and CDR2 SNEGSKA (reference sequence). The CDR3 has 12 amino acids. V was pared by 3 bases and J by 4 bases, with 10 bases between. In nucleotides, the CDR3 is TGCAGTGCTAGCCCCCAGGGGTACGAGCAGTACTTC. It codes for CSASPQGYEQYF.

This chain links TRBV6-4 with TRBJ2-3, with a tentative D call TRBD1 (5 bases). Germline assignment: CDR1 MRHNA and CDR2 SNTAGT. The CDR3 length is 15 residues. Trimming took 0 bases from V and 1 from J, leaving 8 bases between them. The CDR3 protein is CASSDSWGGTDTQYF. CDR3 in DNA: TGTGCCAGCAGTGACTCCTGGGGCGGCACAGATACGCAGTATTTT.